Below are 8 T cell receptor beta chains sequenced from a single sample in a study of blood T cell repertoires in COVID-19. Sequencing was performed with immunoSEQ multiplex PCR; in TCRdb, only in-frame clones are kept and a portion is missing. This table holds 95,000 to 150,000 clones, approximately 80% found once. The sequenced material came from peripheral blood. These receptors were taken from a woman between 65 and 79 years old with acute or convalescent COVID-19.

There are a few counts of this clone. This rearrangement joins TRBV7-2 to TRBJ1-6; D call uncertain. Trimming stripped 1 base from V and 7 bases from J, with 17 bases between. Per the germline V gene, CDR1 is SGHTA and CDR2 is FQGNSA. The CDR3 covers 17 residues. The chain's CDR3 is CASSLVSTPGNNSPLHF. In DNA form, the CDR3 reads TGTGCCAGCAGCTTAGTTTCGACTCCGGGGAACAATTCACCCCTCCACTTT.

The DNA of the CDR3 is TGTGCCAGCAGCTTAGGGAGGATGAACACTGAAGCTTTCTTT. This encodes CASSLGRMNTEAFF. This chain connects TRBV11-3 to TRBJ1-1, with D uncertain. Germline CDR1 reads SGHNT; CDR2 reads YENEEA. Trimming pared 1 base from V and 0 bases from J, leaving 6 bases between. The CDR3 runs to 14 residues.

The gene calls are TRBV7-2 and TRBJ2-5; D may be TRBD1 (6 bases). V was clipped by 2 bases and J by 6 bases, with 13 bases between them. The germline V gene has CDR1 SGHTA and CDR2 FQGNSA. This CDR3 is 14 amino acids long. CDR3 region: CASSLSAQGQTQYF. The CDR3 region has the DNA TGTGCCAGCAGCTTAAGCGCACAGGGACAGACCCAGTACTTC.

This CDR3 reads CASSKHQGTGYTF. The CDR3 nucleotides are TGTGCCAGTAGTAAGCATCAGGGAACTGGCTACACCTTC. The rearrangement links TRBV19 to TRBJ1-2; a possible D gene is TRBD1 (5 bases). Germline-derived CDR1 and CDR2 are LNHDA and SQIVND (reference sequence). Trimming cost V 4 bases and J 7 bases, with 13 bases left between them. The CDR3 is made up of 13 amino acids.

The rearrangement joins TRBV3-1 (or the pseudogene TRBV3-2) to TRBJ1-5, with a possible D match to TRBD1 (6 bases). Looked up from germline, CDR1 is LGHDT and CDR2 is YNNKEL (reference sequence). The CDR3 sequence is 15 residues long. Trimming left V 2 bases short and J 2 bases short, with 10 bases between. The CDR3 sequence is CASSQTQGRNQPQHF. CDR3 bases: TGTGCCAGCAGCCAAACACAGGGTCGCAATCAGCCCCAGCATTTT.

The gene calls are TRBV3-1 (or the pseudogene TRBV3-2) and TRBJ1-6; 7 nucleotides agree with TRBD1. Per germline, CDR1 LGHDT and CDR2 YNNKEL (reference sequence). J was trimmed by 7 bases and V by 5 bases; bases with no gene match: 5. There are 14 residues in the CDR3. The CDR3 protein is CASSSQGTNSPLHF. CDR3 nucleotide sequence: TGTGCCAGCAGCTCACAGGGGACCAATTCACCCCTCCACTTT.

The V call is TRBV7-2, the J call TRBJ1-1; D is ambiguous. In germline, CDR1 is SGHTA, CDR2 FQGNSA. The V end lost 3 bases, the J end lost 3 bases, and 8 bases lay between the germline ends. The CDR3 loop spans 13 amino acids. The CDR3 sequence: CASSLREDTEAFF. DNA for the CDR3: TGTGCCAGCAGCTTGCGGGAGGACACTGAAGCTTTCTTT.

J is TRBJ2-6 and V is TRBV4-1, with 9 bases matching TRBD2. The CDR3 length is 18 residues. CDR1 is MGHRA, CDR2 YSYEKL, per germline. The ends lost 0 bases at V and 4 bases at J; junction bases unmatched: 7. The CDR3 sequence is CASSQDLAGASGANVLTF. CDR3 in DNA: TGCGCCAGCAGCCAAGATTTAGCGGGGGCCTCCGGGGCCAACGTCCTGACTTTC.